This T cell receptor beta chain was documented in a study of T cells in Graves' hyperthyroidism and ophthalmopathy. Study information: Prior to any treatment, at the point of initial diagnosis, peripheral blood was collected.

Study-wide points: In validation, the model predicted ophthalmopathy. These predictions came a median roughly seven months before onset.

There are 13 residues in the CDR3. Germline V CDR1 and CDR2: SGHTA, FQGTGA. The V end lost 5 bases, the J end lost 4 bases, and 8 bases lay between the germline ends. At least ten counts were recorded for this clonotype. The antigen is not known. Patients aged 18 to 65 with hyperthyroidism were newly diagnosed, with duration under 2 months. It was RNA transcripts that yielded the amplified TCR beta CDR3 regions. Carried out on the TCR CDR3, a first-round RT-PCR used the HTBI primer set. From the multiplex PCR reads, TCRdb called clonotypes with MiXCR, one entry per CDR3 protein. The table shows approximately 270,000 distinct CDR3 sequences, with 14% to 15% occurring only once.

Sequenced input: blood. This sequence was found in a middle-aged woman with Graves' hyperthyroidism that later progressed to Graves' ophthalmopathy. The chain employs TRBV7-3 and TRBJ2-2, with D uncertain. This CDR3 reads CASSPLVTGELFF. The CDR3 DNA reads TGTGCCAGCAGCCCCTTGGTCACCGGGGAGCTGTTTTTT.